This TCR beta chain was sequenced during a study of T cells expressing NK-cell markers. TCRdb re-called the 5' RACE reads and catalogs CDR3 proteins one per entry, DNA excluded. The listing contains 500,000 to 700,000 distinct CDR3 sequences. With regard to this clonotype: Its antigen is still unknown.

CDR3 length equals 17 residues. Germline CDR1 reads ENHRY; CDR2 reads SYGVKD. Overall study findings and caveats: Whether expanded NKG2C+ T cell clones were HCMV specific stayed uncertain. The same clonotypes also predominated in the CD3+CD56-NKG2C+ fraction of several donors.

Material: blood T cells: a sorted CD56 or NKG2C T cell subset, CD4+ or CD8+ T cells, or bulk PBMC T cells (not recorded which). The receptor comes from a man aged 18 to 30 in good health. The chain carries TRBV10-3 and TRBJ2-1; TCRdb's assignment of TRBD1 cannot be checked, as there is no DNA. The CDR3 reads CAIREARTGEVVNEQFF.